This T cell receptor beta chain is from a study of T cell clonotyping in hematopoietic cell transplantation. Study conclusions and caveats: Broader posttransplant TCR repertoire diversity was predicted by graft donor and pretransplant recipient Inverse Simpson Index values. No sorting was done, leaving CD4 and CD8 contributions mixed.

The CDR3 is 15 amino acids. V shed 3 bases and J shed 4 bases, with 16 bases lying between them. CDR1 and CDR2 from the germline V gene are SGHRS and YFSETQ. Note on this clone: Its target is not known.

Sequenced by immunoSEQ multiplex PCR; TCRdb stores in-frame clones only, minus some. The sample lists fewer than 80,000 clones; around 94% were seen once. Sequenced material: peripheral blood mononuclear cells. The source is a man in his fifties in good health. Some clones in this sample may be carry-over from other donors' samples. V usage is TRBV5-1 and J usage is TRBJ2-5; weak D call: TRBD2 (6 bases). The CDR3 DNA is TGCGCCAGCAGCTGGGGGGACGGCCTAAGAGAGACCCAGTACTTC. Its protein is CASSWGDGLRETQYF.